This T cell receptor beta chain was captured in a study of early T cells in non-severe SARS-CoV-2 infection. Study information: Sequenced bulk RNA came from whole blood that was unsorted, and chains were unpaired. Study-wide findings and caveats: CD4 and private specificities were missed by VDJdb matching, which favored anti-spike CD8 responses.

The germline V gene encodes CDR1 SQVTM and CDR2 ANQGSEA. This CDR3 spans 12 amino acids. V lost 6 bases, J lost 2 bases, and 8 bases lay in between. This clonotype was seen ten or more times. The antigen is unknown. Unique molecular identifiers tagged individual cDNA molecules. TCRdb reprocessed the 5' RACE reads with MiXCR, giving one entry per CDR3 protein. The sample records about 50,000 distinct CDR3 sequences, approximately 13% being singletons. Specimen: whole blood. The origin of this receptor is an adult who was a healthcare worker with PCR-confirmed SARS-CoV-2 infection or an uninfected control (not recorded which). This chain joins TRBV29-1 and TRBJ2-1; a weak D match, TRBD2 (5 bases). Here the CDR3 reads CSVDGTYNEQFF. DNA of the CDR3: TGCAGCGTCGACGGGACCTACAATGAGCAGTTCTTC.